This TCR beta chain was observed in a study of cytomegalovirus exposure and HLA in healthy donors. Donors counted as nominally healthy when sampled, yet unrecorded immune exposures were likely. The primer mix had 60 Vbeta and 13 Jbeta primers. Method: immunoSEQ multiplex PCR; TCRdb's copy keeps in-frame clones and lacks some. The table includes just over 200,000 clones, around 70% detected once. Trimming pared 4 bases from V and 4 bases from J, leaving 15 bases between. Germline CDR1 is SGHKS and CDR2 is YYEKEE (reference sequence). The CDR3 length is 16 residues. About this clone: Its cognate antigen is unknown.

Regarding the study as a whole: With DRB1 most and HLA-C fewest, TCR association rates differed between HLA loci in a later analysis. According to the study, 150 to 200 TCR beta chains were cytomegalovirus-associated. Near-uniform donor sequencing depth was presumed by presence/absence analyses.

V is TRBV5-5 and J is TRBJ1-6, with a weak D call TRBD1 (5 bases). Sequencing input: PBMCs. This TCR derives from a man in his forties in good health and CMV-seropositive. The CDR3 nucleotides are TGTGCCAGCAGCCTAGAAGGGGCAGCGTATAATTCACCCCTCCACTTT. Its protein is CASSLEGAAYNSPLHF.